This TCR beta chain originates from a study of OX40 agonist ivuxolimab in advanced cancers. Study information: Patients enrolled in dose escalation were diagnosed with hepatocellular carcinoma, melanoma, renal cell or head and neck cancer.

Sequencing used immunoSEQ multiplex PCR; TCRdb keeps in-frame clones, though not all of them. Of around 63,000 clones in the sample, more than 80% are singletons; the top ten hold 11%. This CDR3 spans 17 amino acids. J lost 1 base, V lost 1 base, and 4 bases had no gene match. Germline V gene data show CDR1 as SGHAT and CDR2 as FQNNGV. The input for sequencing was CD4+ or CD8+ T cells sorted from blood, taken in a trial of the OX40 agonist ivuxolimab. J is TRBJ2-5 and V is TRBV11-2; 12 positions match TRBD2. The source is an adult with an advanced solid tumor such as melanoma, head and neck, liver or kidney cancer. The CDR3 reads CASSLGLAGGSQETQYF. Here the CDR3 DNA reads TGTGCCAGCAGCTTAGGGCTAGCGGGAGGGTCCCAAGAGACCCAGTACTTC.